These T cell receptor beta chains were read from a single sample in a study of CD8 T cells in Susac syndrome. In TCRdb, the immunoSEQ multiplex PCR reads were re-called with MiXCR into one record per CDR3 protein. The sample holds approximately 230,000 distinct CDR3 sequences, over 85% seen once. Sequencing input: CD4+ T cells from PBMCs. The receptors were gathered from a human donor with multiple sclerosis. Both conserved end residues are part of each CDR3. The D gene is left open where the match is weak. A row's size may be missing; if present it is once, few, many or a size class.

clone_size j_call v_call d_call cdr3_nt cdr3_aa
- TRBJ2-2 TRBV7-9 - TGTGCCAGCAGCTTACACTGGAACACCGGGGAGCTGTTTTTT CASSLHWNTGELFF
- TRBJ2-3 TRBV9 TRBD2 TGTGCCAGCAGCGTAGATAGCGGGGGTACGTCGCAGTATTTT CASSVDSGGTSQYF
- TRBJ2-7 TRBV5-1 - TGCGCCAGCAGACCCGACGGCCCAGACCCCCGTGGCCACGAGCAGTACTTC CASRPDGPDPRGHEQYF
- TRBJ1-1 TRBV5-1 TRBD1 TGCGCCAGCAGCTTTCGGGGACAGGGGCTACCCGGGTCTGAAGCTTTCTTT CASSFRGQGLPGSEAFF
- TRBJ1-2 TRBV6-5 - TGTGCCAGCAGTTACTCGGAATCGAGGGCATATGGCTACACCTTC CASSYSESRAYGYTF
- TRBJ1-5 TRBV7-2 - TGTGCCAGCAGCTTGGGGGCAGGGGTTGGTCAGCCCCAGCATTTT CASSLGAGVGQPQHF
- TRBJ2-5 TRBV13 - TGTGCCAGCAGCTTAACAGGGAGGGGGGAGACCCAGTACTTC CASSLTGRGETQYF
- TRBJ1-1 TRBV20-1 - TGCAGTGCTAGAGAGAGCCGGGGTGGGTACACTGAAGCTTTCTTT CSARESRGGYTEAFF
- TRBJ1-3 TRBV9 - TGTGCCAGCAGCGTTGGACAGACGAGGGTATCTGGAAACACCATATATTTT CASSVGQTRVSGNTIYF
- TRBJ2-7 TRBV6-6 TRBD1 TGTGCCAGCAGCAGAAGACAGGGGGCTTCCTCCTACGAGCAGTACTTC CASSRRQGASSYEQYF
- TRBJ2-5 TRBV19 TRBD2 TGTGCCAGTAGTATAAGTGGACTAGCGGGCCTAGAGACCCAGTACTTC CASSISGLAGLETQYF
- TRBJ1-2 TRBV6-2/TRBV6-3 TRBD1 TGTGCCAGCAGTTACCGGGACAGGGGGCGAAGGGACTATGGCTACACCTTC CASSYRDRGRRDYGYTF
- TRBJ2-3 TRBV12-3/TRBV12-4 TRBD1 TGTGCCAGCAGCCCCGGGACAGGGGTGTTGGGGATCACAGATACGCAGTATTTT CASSPGTGVLGITDTQYF
- TRBJ2-3 TRBV10-1 - TGCGCCAGCAGTGAGGTTCGAGGGACTACGCAGTATTTT CASSEVRGTTQYF
- TRBJ2-7 TRBV30 TRBD1 TGTGCCTGGGACCCCGGGACAGTAGCCTCCTACGAGCAGTACTTC CAWDPGTVASYEQYF
once TRBJ1-2 TRBV15 - TGTGCCACCAGCAGAGTAGGCAGTTATGGCTACACCTTC CATSRVGSYGYTF
- TRBJ1-1 TRBV12-3/TRBV12-4 TRBD1 TGTGCCAACCAGGACAGGCCGAACACTGAAGCTTTCTTT CANQDRPNTEAFF
once TRBJ1-1 TRBV18 - TGTGCCAGCTCACCTAGAGACACCCGTGGGAGTGGAGGAACTGAAGCTTTCTTT CASSPRDTRGSGGTEAFF
- TRBJ1-4 TRBV20-1 TRBD1 TGCAGTGCAATAGAGACAGGGGACGGAAAACTGTTTTTT CSAIETGDGKLFF
- TRBJ2-7 TRBV6-6 - TGTGCCATTTCGAGGGGAGGATCGAGGCCCGAGCAGTACTTC CAISRGGSRPEQYF
- TRBJ2-2 TRBV6-1 TRBD2 TGTGCCAGCAGCCAGGGACTAGCGGGGAGCACCGGGGAGCTGTTTTTT CASSQGLAGSTGELFF
- TRBJ1-2 TRBV29-1 TRBD1 TGCAGCGTTGGAACTGCTCGACAGGGGGGTGGCTACACCTTC CSVGTARQGGGYTF
- TRBJ2-3 TRBV5-1 TRBD1 TGCGCCAGCAGCTTGGGTCAGGGGGCGGCAGATACGCAGTATTTT CASSLGQGAADTQYF
once TRBJ1-5 TRBV19 - TGTGCCAGTAGGGGGCTGAGGTCGGGGGGACAGCCCCAGCATTTT CASRGLRSGGQPQHF
- TRBJ2-5 TRBV20-1 - TGCAGTGCTATGGGGGCGGGATGGGACTGGGAGGAGACCCAGTACTTC CSAMGAGWDWEETQYF
- TRBJ2-7 TRBV10-3 TRBD1 TGTGCCATCAGTGATCCAGCAATGGACAGGGGGCTATACGAGCAGTACTTC CAISDPAMDRGLYEQYF
- TRBJ2-7 TRBV5-1 - TGCGCCAGCAGCTTGCTTGGGACGGGTCCCTACGAGCAGTACTTC CASSLLGTGPYEQYF
- TRBJ2-2 TRBV30 - TGTGCCTGGAGTCGGAACACCGGGGAGCTGTTTTTT CAWSRNTGELFF
- TRBJ1-5 TRBV7-2 - TGTGCCAGCAGCGTGAATTACCAGCCCCAGCATTTT CASSVNYQPQHF
- TRBJ1-1 TRBV6-5 - TGTGCCAGCACTCTCACCTGGGGAACTGAAGCTTTCTTT CASTLTWGTEAFF
- TRBJ2-3 TRBV20-1 TRBD2 TGCAGTGCTAAATCTAGGGAGGGGCTGGATACGCAGTATTTT CSAKSREGLDTQYF
- TRBJ1-5 TRBV19 - TGTGCCAGTAGTATAAAGGACAGCTACAATCAGCCCCAGCATTTT CASSIKDSYNQPQHF
- TRBJ2-3 TRBV27 TRBD2 TGTGCCAGCAGTTTATTGGGGACCCGGGAGGCCCCGTATACGCAGTATTTT CASSLLGTREAPYTQYF
- TRBJ2-1 TRBV4-1 TRBD2 TGCGCCAGCAGCCAAGAAGTTAGCGGGATCAGTGAGCAGTTCTTC CASSQEVSGISEQFF
once TRBJ2-1 TRBV10-3 TRBD1 TGTGCCATCCGAGACCTAGTGACAGGGAACAGCGAGCAGTTCTTC CAIRDLVTGNSEQFF
- TRBJ2-1 TRBV25-1 TRBD1 TGTGCCAGCAGTGAACCCGGGACAGGGGGCTTCTACAATGAGCAGTTCTTC CASSEPGTGGFYNEQFF
- TRBJ2-3 TRBV12-5 TRBD2 TGTGCTAGTGGTTTGCCACCCGGACTAGCGGGGGGACGGCCAGATACGCAGTATTTT CASGLPPGLAGGRPDTQYF
once TRBJ2-5 TRBV29-1 - TGCAGCGCTAGTAATCTGCGGGAGACCCAGTACTTC CSASNLRETQYF
- TRBJ2-4 TRBV4-1 TRBD1 TGCGCCAGCAGCCAACCGAGAACAGGGGGCGCGGCCAAAAACATTCAGTACTTC CASSQPRTGGAAKNIQYF
- TRBJ2-1 TRBV20-1 TRBD2 TGCAGTGCTAGAGATCGTGAGACTAGCGTTTGGCAGTTCTTC CSARDRETSVWQFF
- TRBJ2-5 TRBV6-5 TRBD1 TGTGCCAGCAGTTACACCATGGCGACAGGGGGGGAAGAGACCCAGTACTTC CASSYTMATGGEETQYF
- TRBJ1-5 TRBV20-1 - TGCAGTGCTAGGACCACAGGGAGGAGCAATCAGCCCCAGCATTTT CSARTTGRSNQPQHF
- TRBJ1-5 TRBV19 - TGTGCCAGTAGTATATACAGTAAGAATCAGCCCCAGCATTTT CASSIYSKNQPQHF
- TRBJ1-2 TRBV5-1 - TGCGCCAGCAGCGCGAGGGGGGTCTATGGCTACACCTTC CASSARGVYGYTF
- TRBJ1-3 TRBV30 - TGTGCCTGGAGCGCTTCCTCTGGAAACACCATATATTTT CAWSASSGNTIYF
- TRBJ2-7 TRBV3-1 - TGTGCCAGCAGCCAAGAGAGCGGGCTCGGCTACGAGCAGTACTTC CASSQESGLGYEQYF
once TRBJ1-4 TRBV19 TRBD1 TGTGCCAGTAGTATAGGGGGGACAGGACATGAAAAACTGTTTTTT CASSIGGTGHEKLFF
- TRBJ1-2 TRBV15 - TGTGCCACCAGCAGAGATCCGGGGGCTGGCTATGGCTACACCTTC CATSRDPGAGYGYTF
- TRBJ2-2 TRBV6-1 TRBD1 TGTGCCAGCACCGAAAGGGCAGGGGGCTTGAATGGACCCGGGGAGCTGTTTTTT CASTERAGGLNGPGELFF
- TRBJ1-6 TRBV30 - TGTGCCTGGGGAGTCCCCAATTCACCCCTCCACTTT CAWGVPNSPLHF
- TRBJ1-6 TRBV20-1 - TGCAGTGCTAGAGGAGTAGGATCAGTCTATAATTCACCCCTCCACTTT CSARGVGSVYNSPLHF
- TRBJ1-5 TRBV2 - TGTGCCAGCGGGGGATTAGGTCAGCCCCAGCATTTT CASGGLGQPQHF
- TRBJ2-5 TRBV20-1 - TGCAGTGGCACAACCTCCGGCCAAGAGACCCAGTACTTC CSGTTSGQETQYF
few TRBJ2-2 TRBV5-4 TRBD2 TGTGCCAGCGGACCTGGCGGGGGGTCCACCGGGGAGCTGTTTTTT CASGPGGGSTGELFF